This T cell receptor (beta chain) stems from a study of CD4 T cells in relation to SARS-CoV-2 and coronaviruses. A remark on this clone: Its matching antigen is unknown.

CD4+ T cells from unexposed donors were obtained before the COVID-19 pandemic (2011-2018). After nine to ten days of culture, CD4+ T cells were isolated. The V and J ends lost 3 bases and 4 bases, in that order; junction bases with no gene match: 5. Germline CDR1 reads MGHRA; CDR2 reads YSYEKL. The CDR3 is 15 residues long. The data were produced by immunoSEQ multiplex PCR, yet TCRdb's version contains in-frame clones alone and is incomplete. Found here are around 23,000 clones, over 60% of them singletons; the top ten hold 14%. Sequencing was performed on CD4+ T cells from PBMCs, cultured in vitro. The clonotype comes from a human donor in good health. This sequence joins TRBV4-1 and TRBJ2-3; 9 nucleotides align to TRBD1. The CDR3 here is CASSQRDRVADTQYF. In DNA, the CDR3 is TGCGCCAGCAGCCAGCGGGACAGGGTCGCAGATACGCAGTATTTT.